The 3 T cell receptor beta chains below all came from one sample that was sequenced in a study of cytomegalovirus exposure and HLA in healthy donors. 13 Jbeta primers and 60 Vbeta primers were used for the PCR. Using immunoSEQ multiplex PCR, the repertoire was profiled, and TCRdb retains in-frame clones only, with some absent. The sample lists some 150,000 clones; more than 80% were seen once. Sequenced input: PBMCs. The receptors shown here come from a woman aged 25 to 39 in good health and CMV-seropositive.

The chain uses TRBV15 and TRBJ1-1, with D possibly being TRBD1 (5 bases). With 5 bases removed from V and 5 bases from J, the gap between germline ends came to 21 bases. This CDR3 region has 16 residues. Germline lookup yields CDR1 LNHNV and CDR2 YYDKDF (reference sequence). In nucleotides, the CDR3 is TGTGCCACCAGCTCCCGCCATATTGGGGCCGGGACTGAAGCTTTCTTT. Its protein is CATSSRHIGAGTEAFF.

In its sample, this clone was seen once. The CDR3 region has the DNA TGTGCCAGCAGCAATTACAGGACAGGGGAGACCCAGTACTTC. Translated: CASSNYRTGETQYF. The chain combines TRBV11-2 with TRBJ2-5; TRBD1 aligns across 8 bases. V lost 5 bases and J lost 5; bases outside the gene matches: 7. The germline gives CDR1 SGHAT, CDR2 FQNNGV. CDR3 length equals 14 residues.

J is TRBJ1-1 and V is TRBV7-2, with TRBD1 matching 7 bases. Per the germline V gene, CDR1 is SGHTA and CDR2 is FQGNSA. The CDR3 extends over 14 amino acids. V was clipped by 5 bases and J by 5 bases; unmatched bases: 8. DNA for the CDR3: TGTGCCAGCAGCCTCGCCTACAGGGGAACTGAAGCTTTCTTT. Translated, it gives CASSLAYRGTEAFF.